This TCR beta chain comes out of a study of cytomegalovirus exposure and HLA in healthy donors. For this clone: Its cognate antigen is unknown.

Overall study findings and caveats: Prediction of most subjects' HLA-A and HLA-B alleles by TCR beta sequences was reportedly accurate. Versus the roughly 700-donor mean, an Asian-associated ancestry cluster reportedly showed fewer N-insertions in a later analysis.

13 Jbeta primers and 60 Vbeta primers were used for the PCR. TCRdb's copy holds only in-frame clones and misses some; the assay was immunoSEQ multiplex PCR. The sample contains some 110,000 clones, about four fifths of which appear only once. The TCR sequence derives from a man aged 25-45 years in good health and CMV-seropositive. The sequencing sample was made of PBMCs.

CDR3 sequence: CSAYSSGANVLTF. The CDR3 DNA follows: TGCAGCGCCTATTCCTCTGGGGCCAACGTCCTGACTTTC. The chain recombines TRBV29-1 with TRBJ2-6; no reliable D call. This CDR3 is built from 13 residues. V dropped 7 bases and J dropped 0 bases, with 7 bases sitting between them. CDR1 and CDR2 from the germline V gene are SQVTM and ANQGSEA.